The 25 T cell receptor beta chains below come from one sample, sequenced in a study of technical replicates of blood from several donors. Data came from immunoSEQ multiplex PCR; TCRdb stores just in-frame clones and leaves some out. The repertoire holds tens of thousands of clones, with more than 75% as singletons. The sequenced material came from PBMCs. The receptors stem from a human donor in good health. Some clones in this sample may be carry-over from other donors' samples.

This clone has only one observation. The V call is TRBV11-3, the J call TRBJ2-2, with TRBD1 matching over 7 bases. CDR3 length: 15 amino acids. Unmatched junction bases numbered 9, after V lost 5 bases and J lost 6 bases. The germline V gene encodes CDR1 SGHNT and CDR2 YENEEA. CDR3 in amino acids: CASSPTGFGAGELFF. For the CDR3, the DNA is TGTGCCAGCAGCCCGACAGGGTTTGGGGCCGGGGAGCTGTTTTTT.

The chain joins TRBV5-4 to TRBJ2-5; D might be TRBD2 (5 bases). This CDR3 is 14 amino acids long. Germline V gene sequence: CDR1 SGHNT, CDR2 YYREEE (reference sequence). Trimming stripped 4 bases from V and 2 bases from J, with 12 bases between. As DNA, the CDR3 is TGTGCCAGCAGCCGCGGGCAGGATCAAGAGACCCAGTACTTC. Amino acids: CASSRGQDQETQYF.

The chain links TRBV12-5 to TRBJ2-1; the D gene is possibly TRBD2 (6 bases). CDR3 size: 15 residues. The germline V gene encodes CDR1 LGHNT and CDR2 FRNRAP. V was pared by 3 bases and J by 1 base, with 10 bases between. The CDR3 protein is CASGFPAGSYNEQFF. CDR3 nucleotides: TGTGCTAGTGGTTTCCCAGCGGGTTCCTACAATGAGCAGTTCTTC.

The V gene is TRBV2, the J gene TRBJ1-1; D remains unclear. Germline CDR1 and CDR2: SNHLY and FYNNEI. Between the trimmed V and J ends, which lost 6 bases and 5 bases, there was a span of 7 bases. This CDR3 contains 11 residues. The CDR3 reads CASSSRTEAFF. CDR3 DNA sequence: TGTGCCAGCAGCTCTCGTACTGAAGCTTTCTTT.

The CDR3 reads CASSRYPATNEKLFF. CDR3 nucleotide sequence: TGTGCCAGTAGTCGCTACCCTGCAACTAATGAAAAACTGTTTTTT. This chain connects TRBV19 to TRBJ1-4; D unclear. In germline, CDR1 is LNHDA, CDR2 SQIVND (reference sequence). This CDR3 comprises 15 residues. The ends were cut back, 5 bases at V and 0 bases at J, with 10 bases in the middle. Combining the CDR3 with reference TRBV19 and TRBJ1-4 gives the whole variable domain DGGITQSPKYLFRKEGQNVTLSCEQNLNHDAMYWYRQDPGQGLRLIYYSQIVNDFQKGDIAEGYSVSREKKESFPLTVTSAQKNPTAFYLCASSRYPATNEKLFFGSGTQLSVL.

The rearrangement uses TRBV11-3 and TRBJ2-1; maybe TRBD2 (5 bases). The CDR3 loop spans 13 amino acids. Trimming removed 7 bases at V and 7 bases at J, with 14 bases between. Germline V gene data show CDR1 as SGHNT and CDR2 as YENEEA. The CDR3 DNA follows: TGTGCCAGCACCGCGAGGGCCGGTAATGAGCAGTTCTTC. Protein product: CASTARAGNEQFF.

The rearrangement uses TRBV6-5 and TRBJ1-5; 10 positions match TRBD1. There are 15 residues in the CDR3. CDR1 is MNHEY, CDR2 SVGAGI, per germline. V was pared by 0 bases and J by 9 bases, with 5 bases of the junction left unmatched. CDR3 coding DNA: TGTGCCAGCAGTTACTCGGAGACAGGGGGCATGCCCCAGCATTTT. Translation: CASSYSETGGMPQHF.

This chain connects TRBV6-1 to TRBJ2-7; 7 nucleotides match TRBD1. V lost 4 bases and J lost 2; bases outside the gene matches: 5. The CDR3 extends over 14 amino acids. Germline CDR1 reads MNHNS; CDR2 reads SASEGT. The CDR3 spells CASSVTGVTYEQYF. The CDR3 nucleotides read TGTGCCAGCAGTGTCACAGGGGTTACCTACGAGCAGTACTTC.

This chain connects TRBV15 to TRBJ2-7, with a weak D call TRBD1 (6 bases). From germline, CDR1 is LNHNV and CDR2 YYDKDF (reference sequence). The CDR3 totals 15 residues. The V end lost 0 bases, the J end lost 6 bases, and 15 bases lay between the germline ends. In DNA, the CDR3 is TGTGCCACCAGCAGAGATCGTGTACTAGGGGGCGAGCAGTACTTC. It encodes CATSRDRVLGGEQYF.

The V gene is TRBV4-3, the J gene TRBJ2-3; maybe TRBD1 (6 bases). The germline CDR1 and CDR2 sequences are LGHNA and YSLEER. The germline V and J ends were trimmed by 4 bases and 0 bases, with 20 bases remaining between them. The CDR3 length is 18 residues. CDR3 protein: CASSPDFAPGTSTDTQYF. In nucleotides, the CDR3 is TGCGCCAGCAGCCCAGACTTTGCTCCCGGGACAAGCACAGATACGCAGTATTTT.

The chain is built from TRBV18 and TRBJ2-1; 7 positions match TRBD1. The V gene's germline CDR1 is KGHSH and CDR2 LQKENI. This CDR3 comprises 14 residues. The V segment lost 2 bases and the J segment 6 bases; nucleotides outside the gene matches: 4. CDR3 sequence: CASSPRAGGNEQFF. CDR3 DNA sequence: TGTGCCAGCTCACCAAGAGCAGGGGGCAATGAGCAGTTCTTC.

The chain joins TRBV5-5 to TRBJ2-5; tentatively, D is TRBD1 (6 bases). Per germline, CDR1 SGHKS and CDR2 YYEKEE (reference sequence). V was cut by 4 bases and J by 3 bases, with 16 bases left in between. The CDR3 extends over 15 amino acids. The CDR3 here is CASSLRGMVEETQYF. CDR3 in DNA: TGTGCCAGCAGCCTCAGGGGAATGGTGGAAGAGACCCAGTACTTC.

This chain connects TRBV2 to TRBJ1-2; D is uncertain. Germline V CDR1 and CDR2: SNHLY, FYNNEI. The CDR3 has 14 residues. V was cut by 3 bases and J by 3 bases, with 11 bases left in between. As DNA, the CDR3 is TGTGCCAGCAGTGAGGGCGGGAGATACTATGGCTACACCTTC. Amino acids: CASSEGGRYYGYTF.

This sequence joins TRBV5-8 and TRBJ2-3; TRBD2 matches 7 bases. From germline, CDR1 is SGHTS and CDR2 YDEGEE. Losses at the gene ends were 4 bases for V and 0 bases for J; bases not matched to a gene: 8. CDR3 length: 16 amino acids. In DNA form, the CDR3 reads TGTGCCAGCAGCGGAGGACGACTAGCTAGCACAGATACGCAGTATTTT. This translates into CASSGGRLASTDTQYF.

This chain connects TRBV7-8 to TRBJ1-5, with 9 bases lining up with TRBD1. The CDR3 is made up of 15 amino acids. CDR1 SGHVS and CDR2 FQNEAQ come from the germline V gene. The V and J ends lost 5 bases and 7 bases, in that order; junction bases with no gene match: 9. As DNA, the CDR3 is TGTGCCAGCAGCACCCGGGACAGGGAAGGCCAGCCCCAGCATTTT. This encodes CASSTRDREGQPQHF. The complete variable domain, with remaining parts taken from reference TRBV7-8 and TRBJ1-5, reads GAGVSQSPRYKVAKRGQDVALRCDPISGHVSLFWYQQALGQGPEFLTYFQNEAQLDKSGLPSDRFFAERPEGSVSTLKIQRTQQEDSAVYLCASSTRDREGQPQHFGDGTRLSIL.

CDR3 sequence: CASSDSRQGPETQYF. For the CDR3, the DNA is TGTGCCAGCAGTGATAGTAGGCAGGGTCCAGAGACCCAGTACTTC. This chain uses TRBV2 with TRBJ2-5; perhaps TRBD1 as D (5 bases). CDR3 length equals 15 residues. CDR1 and CDR2 (germline): SNHLY, FYNNEI. With 3 bases removed from V and 4 bases from J, the gap between germline ends came to 15 bases.

This chain uses TRBV29-1 with TRBJ1-1; 8 nucleotides match TRBD1. The J segment lost 4 bases and the V segment lost 7 bases, leaving 20 bases of the junction unmatched. The CDR3 has 17 amino acids. The germline V gene encodes CDR1 SQVTM and CDR2 ANQGSEA. The CDR3 DNA sequence: TGCAGCGGGGGGGGTTCAGACAGGGGACGTGCAAGCACTGAAGCTTTCTTT. Amino acids: CSGGGSDRGRASTEAFF.

This clone was picked up one time. The chain is built from TRBV2 and TRBJ1-1; D is uncertain. The CDR3 sequence is 11 residues long. CDR1 is SNHLY and CDR2 is FYNNEI in the germline V gene. Trimming removed 10 bases from V and 0 bases from J, with 6 bases in between. The CDR3 nucleotides read TGTGCCACTCGGGTGAACACTGAAGCTTTCTTT. Translating gives CATRVNTEAFF.

This clone appeared a single time. The gene calls are TRBV5-6 and TRBJ2-5, with D possibly being TRBD1 (6 bases). CDR1 is SGHDT and CDR2 is YYEEEE in the germline V gene. The CDR3 has 15 residues. Trimming took off 4 bases at V and 2 bases at J, with 15 bases between the two ends. CDR3 coding DNA: TGTGCCAGCAGCCGAAGGACAGAGAGACAAGAGACCCAGTACTTC. Encoded protein: CASSRRTERQETQYF. Complete variable domain (other parts from reference TRBV5-6 and TRBJ2-5): DAGVTQSPTHLIKTRGQQVTLRCSPKSGHDTVSWYQQALGQGPQFIFQYYEEEERQRGNFPDRFSGHQFPNYSSELNVNALLLGDSALYLCASSRRTERQETQYFGPGTRLLVL.

This chain connects TRBV6-1 to TRBJ2-1; 11 positions match TRBD2. CDR3 length: 18 amino acids. V lost 4 bases to trimming and J lost 5 bases; unmatched junction nucleotides: 13. Germline CDR1 MNHNS, CDR2 SASEGT. The CDR3 DNA sequence: TGTGCCAGCAGTGGCCTTAGCGGGAGGGCGTATAGCGACAATGAGCAGTTCTTC. Amino acid sequence: CASSGLSGRAYSDNEQFF.

The chain uses TRBV2 and TRBJ1-1; D gene ambiguous. Per germline, CDR1 SNHLY and CDR2 FYNNEI. The CDR3 length is 12 residues. V was pared by 8 bases and J by 0 bases, with 7 bases between. The CDR3 DNA reads TGTGCCAGCCCGGGGTTGAACACTGAAGCTTTCTTT. Amino acids: CASPGLNTEAFF.

The sample holds a few counts of this clone. The chain couples TRBV27 to TRBJ2-2; 9 nucleotides agree with TRBD2. Per the germline V gene, CDR1 is MNHEY and CDR2 is SMNVEV (reference sequence). J was trimmed by 8 bases and V by 6 bases; bases with no gene match: 7. This CDR3 is 14 amino acids long. The CDR3: CASRGGTSWGELFF. CDR3 coding DNA: TGTGCCAGCAGGGGGGGGACTAGCTGGGGGGAGCTGTTTTTT.

This chain connects TRBV6-1 to TRBJ1-4; 9 bases fit TRBD1. CDR3 length: 15 amino acids. Germline V gene sequence: CDR1 MNHNS, CDR2 SASEGT. V lost 3 bases and J lost 7; bases outside the gene matches: 6. The chain's CDR3 is CASSEIQGAREKLFF. DNA for the CDR3: TGTGCCAGCAGTGAGATACAGGGGGCGCGTGAAAAACTGTTTTTT.

The chain employs TRBV5-1 and TRBJ2-2; TRBD2 matches at 7 bases. From germline, CDR1 is SGHRS and CDR2 YFSETQ. With 4 bases clipped from V and 1 base from J, the junction kept 13 bases outside the gene matches. This CDR3 region has 18 residues. CDR3 sequence reads: CASSPPGAVAGNTGELFF. CDR3 nucleotide sequence: TGCGCCAGCAGCCCGCCCGGGGCGGTAGCGGGGAACACCGGGGAGCTGTTTTTT.

The chain combines TRBV5-1 with TRBJ1-1; D unclear. The CDR3 runs to 17 residues. CDR1 SGHRS and CDR2 YFSETQ come from the germline V gene. Trimming pared 0 bases from V and 4 bases from J, leaving 19 bases between. CDR3 loop: CASSLEPSGSSSTEAFF. The DNA for the CDR3 is TGCGCCAGCAGCTTGGAACCGTCAGGCAGTTCGAGCACTGAAGCTTTCTTT.